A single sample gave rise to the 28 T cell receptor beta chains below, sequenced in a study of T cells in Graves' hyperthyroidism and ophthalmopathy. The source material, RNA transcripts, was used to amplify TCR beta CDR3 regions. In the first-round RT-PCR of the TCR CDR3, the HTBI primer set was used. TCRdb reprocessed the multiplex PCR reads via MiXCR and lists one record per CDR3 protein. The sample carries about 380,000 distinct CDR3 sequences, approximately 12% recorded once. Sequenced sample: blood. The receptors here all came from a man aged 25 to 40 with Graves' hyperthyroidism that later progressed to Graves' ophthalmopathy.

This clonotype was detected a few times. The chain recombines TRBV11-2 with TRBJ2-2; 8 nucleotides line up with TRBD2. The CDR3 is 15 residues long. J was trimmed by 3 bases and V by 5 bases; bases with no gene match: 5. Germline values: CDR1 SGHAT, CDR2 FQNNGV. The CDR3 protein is CASSNRGGYTGELFF. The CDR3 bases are TGTGCCAGCAGCAATCGGGGGGGCTACACCGGGGAGCTGTTTTTT.

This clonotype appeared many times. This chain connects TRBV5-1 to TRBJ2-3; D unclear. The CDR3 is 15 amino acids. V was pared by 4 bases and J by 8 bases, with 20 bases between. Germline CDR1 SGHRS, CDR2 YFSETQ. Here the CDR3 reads CASSPTQLYQATQYF. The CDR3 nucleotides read TGCGCCAGCAGCCCTACCCAATTATACCAGGCTACGCAGTATTTT.

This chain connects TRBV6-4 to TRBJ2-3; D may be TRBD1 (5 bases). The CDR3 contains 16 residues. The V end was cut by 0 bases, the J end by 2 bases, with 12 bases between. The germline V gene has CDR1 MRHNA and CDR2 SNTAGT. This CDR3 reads CASSDSKDTNTDTQYF. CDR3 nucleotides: TGTGCCAGCAGTGACTCGAAGGACACTAACACAGATACGCAGTATTTT.

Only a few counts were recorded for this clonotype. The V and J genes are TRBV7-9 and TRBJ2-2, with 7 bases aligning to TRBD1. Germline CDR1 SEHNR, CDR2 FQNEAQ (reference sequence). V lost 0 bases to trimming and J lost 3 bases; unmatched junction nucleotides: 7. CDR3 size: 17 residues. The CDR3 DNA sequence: TGTGCCAGCAGCTTAGCGGCGAGGGGGCGGGACACCGGGGAGCTGTTTTTT. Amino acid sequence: CASSLAARGRDTGELFF. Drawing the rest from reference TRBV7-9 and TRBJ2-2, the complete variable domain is DTGVSQNPRHKITKRGQNVTFRCDPISEHNRLYWYRQTLGQGPEFLTYFQNEAQLEKSRLLSDRFSAERPKGSFSTLEIQRTEQGDSAMYLCASSLAARGRDTGELFFGEGSRLTVL.

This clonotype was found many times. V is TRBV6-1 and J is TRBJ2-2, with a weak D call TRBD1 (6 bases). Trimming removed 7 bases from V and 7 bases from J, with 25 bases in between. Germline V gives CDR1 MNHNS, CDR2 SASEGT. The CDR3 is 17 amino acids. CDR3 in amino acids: CASTPGSGHGPIGELFF. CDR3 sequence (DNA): TGTGCCAGCACTCCGGGGTCGGGACACGGGCCAATCGGGGAGCTGTTTTTT.

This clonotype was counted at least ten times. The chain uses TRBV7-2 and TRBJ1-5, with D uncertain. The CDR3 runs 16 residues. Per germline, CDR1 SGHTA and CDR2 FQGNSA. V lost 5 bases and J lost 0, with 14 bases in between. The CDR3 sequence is CASSPGRHYSNQPQHF. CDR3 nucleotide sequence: TGTGCCAGCAGCCCCGGACGACATTATAGCAATCAGCCCCAGCATTTT.

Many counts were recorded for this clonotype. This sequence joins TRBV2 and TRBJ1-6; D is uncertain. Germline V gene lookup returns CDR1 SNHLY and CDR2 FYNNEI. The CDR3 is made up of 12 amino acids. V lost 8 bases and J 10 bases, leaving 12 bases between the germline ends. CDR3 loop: CASAPPGSPLHF. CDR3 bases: TGTGCCAGCGCCCCTCCAGGCTCACCCCTCCACTTT.

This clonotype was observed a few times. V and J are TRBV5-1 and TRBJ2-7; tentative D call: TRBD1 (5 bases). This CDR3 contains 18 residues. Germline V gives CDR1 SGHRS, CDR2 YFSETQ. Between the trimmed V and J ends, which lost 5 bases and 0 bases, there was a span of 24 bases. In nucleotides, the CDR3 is TGCGCCAGCAGTATTAGGCAGGGCCTATCCATAAGCTCCTACGAGCAGTACTTC. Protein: CASSIRQGLSISSYEQYF.

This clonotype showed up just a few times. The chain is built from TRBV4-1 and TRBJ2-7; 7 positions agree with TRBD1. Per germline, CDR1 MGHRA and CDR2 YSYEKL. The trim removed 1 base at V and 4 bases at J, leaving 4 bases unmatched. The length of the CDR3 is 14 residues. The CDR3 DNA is TGCGCCAGCAGCCAAGGTATACAGGGGTACGAGCAGTACTTC. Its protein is CASSQGIQGYEQYF.

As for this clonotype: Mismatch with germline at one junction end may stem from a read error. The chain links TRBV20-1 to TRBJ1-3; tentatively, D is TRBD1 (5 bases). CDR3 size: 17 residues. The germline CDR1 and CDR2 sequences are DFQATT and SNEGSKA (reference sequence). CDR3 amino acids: CSAKGGRGLVSGSTIYF. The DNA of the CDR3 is TGCAGTGCCAAGGGAGGGCGGGGCCTCGTCTCTGGAAGCACCATATATTTT.

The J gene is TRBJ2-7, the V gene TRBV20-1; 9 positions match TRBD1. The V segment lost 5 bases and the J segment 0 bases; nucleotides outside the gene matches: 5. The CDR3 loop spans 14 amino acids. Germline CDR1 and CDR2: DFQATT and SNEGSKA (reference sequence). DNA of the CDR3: TGCAGTGCTTTACAGGGGGCCGACTCCTACGAGCAGTACTTC. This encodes CSALQGADSYEQYF.

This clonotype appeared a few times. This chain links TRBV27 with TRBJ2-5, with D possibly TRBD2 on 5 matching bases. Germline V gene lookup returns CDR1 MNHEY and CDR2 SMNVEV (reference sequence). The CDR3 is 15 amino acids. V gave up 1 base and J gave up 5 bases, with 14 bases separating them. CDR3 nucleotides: TGTGCCAGCAGTTTATTGCACCGGAGGTGGGAGACCCAGTACTTC. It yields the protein CASSLLHRRWETQYF.

The CDR3 bases are TGTGCCACCCTCCCTCTAACCAGGCAGAGGGGCGCTGAAGCTTTCTTT. Amino acid sequence: CATLPLTRQRGAEAFF. The chain couples TRBV6-1 to TRBJ1-1; a weak D match, TRBD1 (5 bases). V was pared by 10 bases and J by 6 bases, with 27 bases between. CDR1 is MNHNS, CDR2 SASEGT, per germline. The CDR3 is 16 amino acids.

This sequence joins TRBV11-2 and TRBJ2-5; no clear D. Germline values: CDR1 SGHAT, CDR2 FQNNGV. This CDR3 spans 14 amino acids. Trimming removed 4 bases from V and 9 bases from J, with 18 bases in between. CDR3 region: CASSSDDGGRAQYF. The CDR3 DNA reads TGTGCCAGCAGCTCAGACGACGGTGGTCGGGCCCAGTACTTC.

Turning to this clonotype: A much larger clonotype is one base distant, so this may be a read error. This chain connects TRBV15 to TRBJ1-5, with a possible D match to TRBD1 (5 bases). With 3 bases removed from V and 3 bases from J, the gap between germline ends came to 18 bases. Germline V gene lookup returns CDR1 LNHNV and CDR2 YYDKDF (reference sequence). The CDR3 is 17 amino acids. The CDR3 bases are TGTGCCACCAGCAGCGTCGATTGGGGGACCTCCAATCAGCCCCAGCATTTT. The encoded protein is CATSSVDWGTSNQPQHF.

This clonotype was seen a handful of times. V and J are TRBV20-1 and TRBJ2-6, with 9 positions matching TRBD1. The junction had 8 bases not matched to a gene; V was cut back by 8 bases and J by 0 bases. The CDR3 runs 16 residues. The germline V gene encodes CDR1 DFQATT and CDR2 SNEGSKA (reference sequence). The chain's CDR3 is CSTTGGRTSGANVLTF. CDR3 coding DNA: TGCAGTACAACAGGGGGCCGGACCTCTGGGGCCAACGTCCTGACTTTC.

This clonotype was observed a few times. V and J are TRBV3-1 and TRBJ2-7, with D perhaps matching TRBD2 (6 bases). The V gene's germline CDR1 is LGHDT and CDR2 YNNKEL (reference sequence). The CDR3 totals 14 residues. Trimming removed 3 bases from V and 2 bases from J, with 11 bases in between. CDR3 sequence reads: CASSHRDSTYEQYF. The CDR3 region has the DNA TGTGCCAGCAGCCATAGGGACTCAACCTACGAGCAGTACTTC.

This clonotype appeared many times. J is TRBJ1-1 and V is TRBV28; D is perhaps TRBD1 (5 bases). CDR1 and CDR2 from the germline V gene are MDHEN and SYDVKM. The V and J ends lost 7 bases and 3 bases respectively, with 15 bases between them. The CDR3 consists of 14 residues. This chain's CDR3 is CASNLLWGDTEAFF. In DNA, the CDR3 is TGTGCCAGCAACCTCCTCTGGGGGGACACTGAAGCTTTCTTT.

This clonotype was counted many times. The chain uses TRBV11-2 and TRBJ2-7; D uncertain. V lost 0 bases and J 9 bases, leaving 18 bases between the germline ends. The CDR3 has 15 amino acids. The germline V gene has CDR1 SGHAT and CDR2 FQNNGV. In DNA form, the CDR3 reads TGTGCCAGCAGCTTAGAAGTTCGTGGGGTCATCCGGCAGTACTTC. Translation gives CASSLEVRGVIRQYF.

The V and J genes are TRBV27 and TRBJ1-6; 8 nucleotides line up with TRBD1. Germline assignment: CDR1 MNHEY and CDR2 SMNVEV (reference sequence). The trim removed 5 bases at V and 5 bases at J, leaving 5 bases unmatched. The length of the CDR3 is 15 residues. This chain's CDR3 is CASSGQGRDNSPLHF. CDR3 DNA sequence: TGTGCCAGCAGTGGACAGGGTCGAGATAATTCACCCCTCCACTTT.

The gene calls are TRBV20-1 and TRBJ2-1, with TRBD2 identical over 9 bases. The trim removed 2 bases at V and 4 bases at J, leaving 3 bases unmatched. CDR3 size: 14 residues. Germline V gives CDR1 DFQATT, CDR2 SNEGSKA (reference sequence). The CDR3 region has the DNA TGCAGTGCTAGACCTAGCGGGGAATACAATGAGCAGTTCTTC. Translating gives CSARPSGEYNEQFF.

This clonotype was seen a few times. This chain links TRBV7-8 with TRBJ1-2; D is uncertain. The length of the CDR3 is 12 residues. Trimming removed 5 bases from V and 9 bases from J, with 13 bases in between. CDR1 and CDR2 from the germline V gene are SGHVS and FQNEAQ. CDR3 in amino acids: CASSHLSASYTF. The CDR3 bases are TGTGCCAGCAGCCACCTCTCGGCCAGCTACACCTTC. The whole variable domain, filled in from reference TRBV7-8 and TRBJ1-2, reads GAGVSQSPRYKVAKRGQDVALRCDPISGHVSLFWYQQALGQGPEFLTYFQNEAQLDKSGLPSDRFFAERPEGSVSTLKIQRTQQEDSAVYLCASSHLSASYTFGSGTRLTVV.

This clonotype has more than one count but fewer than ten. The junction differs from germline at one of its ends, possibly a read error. The CDR3 sequence is CSARQGGGCTF. The CDR3 nucleotides are TGCAGTGCTAGACAGGGTGGAGGCTGCACCTTC. The chain employs TRBV20-1 and TRBJ1-2; perhaps TRBD1 as D (5 bases). Germline V CDR1 and CDR2: DFQATT, SNEGSKA (reference sequence). This CDR3 is 11 amino acids long.

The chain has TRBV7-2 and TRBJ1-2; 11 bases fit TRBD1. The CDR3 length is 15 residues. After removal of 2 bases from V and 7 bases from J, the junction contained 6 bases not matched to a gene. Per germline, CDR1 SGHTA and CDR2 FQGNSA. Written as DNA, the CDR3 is TGTGCCAGCAGCTTAACGGGGACAGGGGGAAGTGGCTACACCTTC. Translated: CASSLTGTGGSGYTF. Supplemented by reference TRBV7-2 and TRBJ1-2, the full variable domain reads GAGVSQSPSNKVTEKGKDVELRCDPISGHTALYWYRQSLGQGLEFLIYFQGNSAPDKSGLPSDRFSAERTGGSVSTLTIQRTQQEDSAVYLCASSLTGTGGSGYTFGSGTRLTVV.

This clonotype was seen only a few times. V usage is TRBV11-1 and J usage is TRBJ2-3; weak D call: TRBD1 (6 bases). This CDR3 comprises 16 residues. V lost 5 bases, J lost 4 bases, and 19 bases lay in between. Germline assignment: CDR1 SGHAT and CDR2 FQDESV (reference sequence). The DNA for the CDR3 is TGTGCCAGCAGCCCAACCACAGGGTCCGGCGCAGATACGCAGTATTTT. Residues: CASSPTTGSGADTQYF.

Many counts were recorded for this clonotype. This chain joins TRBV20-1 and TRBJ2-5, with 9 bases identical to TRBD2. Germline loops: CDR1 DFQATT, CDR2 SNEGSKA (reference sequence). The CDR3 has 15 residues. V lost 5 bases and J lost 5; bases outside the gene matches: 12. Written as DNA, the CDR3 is TGCAGTGCTTTGAATAGCGGGGGTTCCTTCGAGACCCAGTACTTC. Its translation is CSALNSGGSFETQYF.

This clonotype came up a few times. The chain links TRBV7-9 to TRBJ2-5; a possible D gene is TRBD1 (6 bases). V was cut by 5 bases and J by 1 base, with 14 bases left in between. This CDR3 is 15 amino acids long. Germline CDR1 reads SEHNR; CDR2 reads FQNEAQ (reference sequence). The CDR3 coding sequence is TGTGCCAGCAGCACGCACGGGACACCCCAAGAGACCCAGTACTTC. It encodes CASSTHGTPQETQYF.

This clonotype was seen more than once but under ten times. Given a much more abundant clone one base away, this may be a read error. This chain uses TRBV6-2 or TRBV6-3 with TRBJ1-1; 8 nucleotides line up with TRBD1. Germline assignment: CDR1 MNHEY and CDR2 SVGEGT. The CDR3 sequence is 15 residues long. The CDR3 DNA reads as TGTGCCGGCAGGGGACAGGCCGGGAGGAACACTGAAGCTTTCTTT. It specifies CAGRGQAGRNTEAFF.